The 29 T cell receptor beta chains below were found in one sample sequenced in a study of Ad26.COV2.S vaccination and SARS-CoV-2 variants. This sample's treatment: approximately 18 received Ad26.COV2.S at low or high dose, single or two shots; about 5 received placebo; per-sample allocation not given. At day 63 after the first vaccine or placebo injection, samples were drawn. Generated by immunoSEQ multiplex PCR, the TCRdb table keeps only in-frame clones and is missing some. The sample lists about 330,000 clones, about nine tenths occurring once. The sequenced sample was peripheral blood, obtained in a trial of Ad26.COV2.S vaccine versus placebo. The receptors derive from a person between 18 and 59 years old who received the Ad26.COV2.S COVID-19 vaccine or a placebo.

The rearrangement links TRBV29-1 to TRBJ1-1; D is undetermined. Germline V CDR1 and CDR2: SQVTM, ANQGSEA. Trimming pared 2 bases from V and 2 bases from J, leaving 6 bases between. This CDR3 is 12 amino acids long. In nucleotides, the CDR3 is TGCAGCGTTGAAAAGGGAAACACTGAAGCTTTCTTT. As protein: CSVEKGNTEAFF.

The V gene is TRBV5-5, the J gene TRBJ1-2, with D possibly being TRBD1 (5 bases). The V gene lost 4 bases and the J gene lost 2 bases, with 15 bases spanning the gap. The CDR3 runs 15 residues. Per germline, CDR1 SGHKS and CDR2 YYEKEE (reference sequence). CDR3 sequence: CASSLHGTGNYGYTF. In nucleotides, the CDR3 is TGTGCCAGCAGCCTCCACGGGACGGGGAACTATGGCTACACCTTC. Variable domain in full (rest from reference TRBV5-5 and TRBJ1-2): DAGVTQSPTHLIKTRGQQVTLRCSPISGHKSVSWYQQVLGQGPQFIFQYYEKEERGRGNFPDRFSARQFPNYSSELNVNALLLGDSALYLCASSLHGTGNYGYTFGSGTRLTVV.

The chain combines TRBV7-9 with TRBJ2-5, with D tentatively TRBD2 (6 bases). Germline assignment: CDR1 SEHNR and CDR2 FQNEAQ (reference sequence). The CDR3 contains 11 residues. V was pared by 4 bases and J by 9 bases, with 9 bases between. The DNA of the CDR3 is TGTGCCAGCAGCTCTACGGGGGCCCAGTACTTC. It codes for CASSSTGAQYF.

The rearrangement links TRBV13 to TRBJ1-1; no firm D call. The CDR3 is 12 amino acids. V lost 0 bases, J lost 4 bases, and 3 bases lay in between. Germline CDR1 and CDR2: PRHDT and FYEKMQ (reference sequence). Written as DNA, the CDR3 is TGTGCCAGCAGCTTAGGAGCCACTGAAGCTTTCTTT. It translates to CASSLGATEAFF.

The chain links TRBV2 to TRBJ2-7; D is uncertain. The germline V gene encodes CDR1 SNHLY and CDR2 FYNNEI. The CDR3 sequence is 14 residues long. Trimming pared 2 bases from V and 0 bases from J, leaving 8 bases between. The CDR3 coding sequence is TGTGCCAGCAGTGAAAAGGCCAGCTCCTACGAGCAGTACGTC. Protein product: CASSEKASSYEQYV.

The rearrangement joins TRBV9 to TRBJ2-2, with TRBD2 identical over 11 bases. The germline CDR1 and CDR2 sequences are SGDLS and YYNGEE. This CDR3 region has 19 residues. V lost 3 bases and J lost 4; bases outside the gene matches: 14. The CDR3 DNA reads TGTGCCAGCAGCGCAATAATGCCGGGGCTAGCGGGAGGCACCGGGGAGCTGTTTTTT. Translated, it gives CASSAIMPGLAGGTGELFF.

This clone occurred a few times. The chain couples TRBV6-2 or TRBV6-3 to TRBJ1-5; D not resolved. The germline V gene encodes CDR1 MNHEY and CDR2 SVGEGT. Trimming removed 2 bases from V and 6 bases from J, with 8 bases in between. This CDR3 is 13 amino acids long. CDR3 residues: CASSYPRSQPQHF. In DNA, the CDR3 is TGTGCCAGCAGTTACCCCAGGTCTCAGCCCCAGCATTTT.

This clone was observed once. The chain couples TRBV10-3 to TRBJ1-1; 9 positions match TRBD1. This CDR3 spans 14 amino acids. The J segment lost 5 bases and the V segment lost 7 bases, leaving 8 bases of the junction unmatched. Germline V lookup: CDR1 ENHRY, CDR2 SYGVKD. The DNA of the CDR3 is TGTGCCATCAAGGGACAGGGAAGTAGTACTGAAGCTTTCTTT. It codes for CAIKGQGSSTEAFF.

This sequence joins TRBV7-2 and TRBJ1-2; the D is unclear. The CDR3 sequence is 12 residues long. Germline lookup yields CDR1 SGHTA and CDR2 FQGNSA. V lost 7 bases and J lost 6, with 12 bases in between. The CDR3 DNA sequence: TGTGCCAGCAACCTCAACCGGAATGGCTACACCTTC. Translated: CASNLNRNGYTF.

The chain recombines TRBV7-9 with TRBJ2-5; the D is unclear. Germline V gene lookup returns CDR1 SEHNR and CDR2 FQNEAQ (reference sequence). This CDR3 has 13 amino acids. Trimming removed 1 base from V and 1 base from J, with 4 bases in between. In nucleotides, the CDR3 is TGTGCCAGCAGCTTAGATCCCCAAGAGACCCAGTACTTC. This codes for CASSLDPQETQYF.

The chain is built from TRBV19 and TRBJ1-2; D unresolved. This CDR3 contains 14 residues. With 3 bases removed from V and 0 bases from J, the gap between germline ends came to 8 bases. Germline CDR1 is LNHDA and CDR2 is SQIVND (reference sequence). In nucleotides, the CDR3 is TGTGCCAGTAGTATGGCAGCAGCTAACTATGGCTACACCTTC. Its translation is CASSMAAANYGYTF.

The chain links TRBV27 to TRBJ1-1; 10 nucleotides align to TRBD1. From germline, CDR1 is MNHEY and CDR2 SMNVEV (reference sequence). V shed 0 bases, J shed 4 bases, and the junction held 2 bases outside the gene matches. The CDR3 is made up of 15 amino acids. The DNA of the CDR3 is TGTGCCAGCAGTTTATCCGACAGGGGGCTCACTGAAGCTTTCTTT. Its translation: CASSLSDRGLTEAFF.

The genes are TRBV11-3 and TRBJ2-1, with 14 bases that match TRBD2. This CDR3 is built from 17 residues. CDR1 and CDR2 (germline): SGHNT, YENEEA. V shed 4 bases and J 7 bases; nucleotides not matched to a gene: 9. CDR3 protein: CASSSRLAGGPENEQFF. The DNA for the CDR3 is TGTGCCAGCAGCTCCCGACTAGCGGGAGGGCCAGAGAATGAGCAGTTCTTC.

This sequence joins TRBV20-1 and TRBJ1-5; no clear D gene. The V end lost 3 bases, the J end lost 0 bases, and 12 bases lay between the germline ends. Germline V gives CDR1 DFQATT, CDR2 SNEGSKA (reference sequence). The CDR3 is 15 amino acids. The CDR3 region is CSASRPWTSNQPQHF. CDR3 bases: TGCAGTGCTAGTCGCCCCTGGACTAGCAATCAGCCCCAGCATTTT.

V is TRBV28 and J is TRBJ2-5, with D possibly being TRBD2 (6 bases). The V and J ends lost 8 bases and 5 bases respectively, with 6 bases between them. The CDR3 runs 10 residues. Germline CDR1 is MDHEN and CDR2 is SYDVKM. CDR3 bases: TGTGCCAGCGGGAGGGAGACCCAGTACTTC. Amino acid sequence: CASGRETQYF.

J is TRBJ2-2 and V is TRBV21-1. TRBV21-1 is marked as a pseudogene. The CDR3 consists of 12 residues. The chain's CDR3 is CASTGPPGELFF. CDR3 nucleotides: TGTGCCAGCACCGGCCCGCCCGGGGAGCTGTTTTTT.

This clone showed up just once. Different DNA sequences within this sample yield the same CDR3. The gene calls are TRBV5-1 and TRBJ1-4, with 7 bases aligning to TRBD1. The germline CDR1 and CDR2 sequences are SGHRS and YFSETQ. Germline trimming cut 4 bases from V and 3 bases from J; bases unmatched to any gene: 6. The length of the CDR3 is 15 residues. This chain's CDR3 is CASSPGTASNEKLFF. In DNA, the CDR3 is TGCGCCAGCAGCCCTGGGACAGCCTCTAATGAAAAACTGTTTTTT.

The J gene is TRBJ1-2, the V gene TRBV7-2; tentative D call: TRBD1 (5 bases). This CDR3 comprises 15 residues. V dropped 1 base and J dropped 5 bases, with 14 bases sitting between them. Germline-derived CDR1 and CDR2 are SGHTA and FQGNSA. The CDR3 coding sequence is TGTGCCAGCAGCTTAGTAGGGACCCAGCCATATGGCTACACCTTC. It specifies CASSLVGTQPYGYTF.

Regarding this clone: One end of the junction is discordant with germline, which a read error may explain. CDR3 region: CASSLSDTGELFF. The CDR3 DNA reads TGTGCCAGCAGTTTGTCGGACACTGGGGAGCTGTTTTTT. The chain employs TRBV28 and TRBJ2-2; TRBD1 might be the D (5 bases). This CDR3 has 13 amino acids. Per the germline V gene, CDR1 is MDHEN and CDR2 is SYDVKM. Full variable domain (outside the CDR3, taken from reference TRBV28 and TRBJ2-2): DVKVTQSSRYLVKRTGEKVFLECVQDMDHENMFWYRQDPGLGLRLIYFSYDVKMKEKGDIPEGYSVSREKKERFSLILESASTNQTSMYLCASSLSDTGELFFGEGSRLTVL.

V is TRBV6-2 or TRBV6-3 and J is TRBJ1-4; 8 bases map to TRBD1. The germline gives CDR1 MNHEY, CDR2 SVGEGT. The V gene end was trimmed by 0 bases and the J gene end by 6 bases; junction bases not matched to a gene: 6. The CDR3 sequence is 16 residues long. The CDR3 nucleotides read TGTGCCAGCAGTTACTCGATTCCAGGGGGCGATGAAAAACTGTTTTTT. Translation gives CASSYSIPGGDEKLFF.

This rearrangement joins TRBV18 to TRBJ2-5; the D gene is possibly TRBD2 (6 bases). CDR1 and CDR2 (germline): KGHSH, LQKENI. Trimming left V 0 bases short and J 2 bases short, with 22 bases between. The CDR3 has 19 amino acids. The CDR3 nucleotides read TGTGCCAGCTCACCACCGGGGTCCCAACTAGCCCAGTATCAAGAGACCCAGTACTTC. This encodes CASSPPGSQLAQYQETQYF.

The chain links TRBV6-5 to TRBJ1-1; TRBD1 is a possible D gene (6 bases). V was trimmed by 2 bases and J by 5 bases, leaving 12 bases between them. Germline V gene data show CDR1 as MNHEY and CDR2 as SVGAGI. CDR3 length: 14 residues. CDR3 protein: CASSYVGAGTEAFF. In nucleotides, the CDR3 is TGTGCCAGCAGTTACGTGGGGGCCGGGACTGAAGCTTTCTTT.

The chain recombines TRBV13 with TRBJ1-1, with no clear D. Germline V gives CDR1 PRHDT, CDR2 FYEKMQ (reference sequence). The CDR3 runs 14 residues. Trimming left V 0 bases short and J 1 base short, with 6 bases between. The DNA of the CDR3 is TGTGCCAGCAGCTTAGGAATTCAGAACACTGAAGCTTTCTTT. Protein: CASSLGIQNTEAFF.

The rearrangement joins TRBV29-1 to TRBJ2-3; 9 positions agree with TRBD1. Germline V gene data show CDR1 as SQVTM and CDR2 as ANQGSEA. V lost 6 bases to trimming and J lost 2 bases; unmatched junction nucleotides: 6. The CDR3 is made up of 14 amino acids. CDR3 region: CSVNDRGVTDTQYF. The CDR3 DNA sequence: TGCAGCGTCAACGACAGGGGGGTCACAGATACGCAGTATTTT.

The chain couples TRBV5-6 to TRBJ2-5; possible D gene TRBD2, 6 bases. CDR1 is SGHDT, CDR2 YYEEEE, per germline. The V and J ends lost 0 bases and 5 bases respectively, with 14 bases between them. The CDR3 is made up of 15 amino acids. CDR3 region: CASSLGGGNLETQYF. As DNA, the CDR3 is TGTGCCAGCAGCTTGGGTGGCGGGAATTTGGAGACCCAGTACTTC.

The V call is TRBV3-1 (or the pseudogene TRBV3-2), the J call TRBJ2-2; no firm D call. CDR3 length: 14 residues. CDR1 is LGHDT, CDR2 YNNKEL, per germline (reference sequence). The V end lost 4 bases, the J end lost 7 bases, and 13 bases lay between the germline ends. The CDR3 reads CASSRDTWDGELFF. The CDR3 DNA sequence: TGTGCCAGCAGCCGGGATACATGGGACGGGGAGCTGTTTTTT.

This clone occurred a few times. The gene calls are TRBV10-1 and TRBJ1-2, with unresolved D. Trimming stripped 3 bases from V and 10 bases from J, with 15 bases between. CDR1 and CDR2 (germline): WNHNN, SYGVQD (reference sequence). CDR3 size: 13 residues. CDR3 protein: CASSEKRAIDYTF. DNA of the CDR3: TGCGCCAGCAGTGAAAAAAGAGCCATAGACTACACCTTC.

The chain links TRBV18 to TRBJ2-5; no clear D. The ends were cut back, 5 bases at V and 5 bases at J, with 9 bases in the middle. The CDR3 is 12 amino acids. Germline V gene sequence: CDR1 KGHSH, CDR2 LQKENI. CDR3 sequence reads: CASSSGIETQYF. For the CDR3, the DNA is TGTGCCAGCTCATCTGGGATTGAGACCCAGTACTTC.

This chain connects TRBV6-5 to TRBJ1-2; 10 nucleotides line up with TRBD1. The germline CDR1 and CDR2 sequences are MNHEY and SVGAGI. CDR3 length: 15 residues. Trimming removed 0 bases from V and 2 bases from J; junction bases left unmatched: 0. CDR3: CASSYSGQGNYGYTF. In DNA form, the CDR3 reads TGTGCCAGCAGTTACTCGGGACAGGGGAACTATGGCTACACCTTC.